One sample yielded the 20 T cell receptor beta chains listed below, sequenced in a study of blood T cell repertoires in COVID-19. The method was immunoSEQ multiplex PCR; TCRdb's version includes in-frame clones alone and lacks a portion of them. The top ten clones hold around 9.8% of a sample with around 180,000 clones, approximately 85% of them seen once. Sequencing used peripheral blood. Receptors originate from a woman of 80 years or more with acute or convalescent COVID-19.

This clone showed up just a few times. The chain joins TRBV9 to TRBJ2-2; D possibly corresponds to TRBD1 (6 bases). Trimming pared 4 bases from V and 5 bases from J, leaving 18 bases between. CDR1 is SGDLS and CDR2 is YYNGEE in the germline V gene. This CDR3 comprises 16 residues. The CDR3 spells CASSLWAGDMTGELFF. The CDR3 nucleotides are TGTGCCAGCAGCCTCTGGGCAGGGGATATGACCGGGGAGCTGTTTTTT.

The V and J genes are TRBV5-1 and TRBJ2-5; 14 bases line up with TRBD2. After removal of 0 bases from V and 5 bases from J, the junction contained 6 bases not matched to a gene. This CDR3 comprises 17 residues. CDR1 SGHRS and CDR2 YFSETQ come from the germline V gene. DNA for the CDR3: TGCGCCAGCAGCTTGGGACTAGCGGGGGGGAATGTGGAGACCCAGTACTTC. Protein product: CASSLGLAGGNVETQYF. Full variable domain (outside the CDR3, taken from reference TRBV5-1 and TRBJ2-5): KAGVTQTPRYLIKTRGQQVTLSCSPISGHRSVSWYQQTPGQGLQFLFEYFSETQRNKGNFPGRFSGRQFSNSRSEMNVSTLELGDSALYLCASSLGLAGGNVETQYFGPGTRLLVL.

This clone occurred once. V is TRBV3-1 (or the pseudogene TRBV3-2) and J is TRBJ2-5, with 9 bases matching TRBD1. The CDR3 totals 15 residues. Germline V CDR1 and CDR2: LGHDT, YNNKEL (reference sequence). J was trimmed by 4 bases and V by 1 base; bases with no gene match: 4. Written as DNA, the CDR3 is TGTGCCAGCAGCCAAGGGACAGGGGTTGGAGAGACCCAGTACTTC. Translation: CASSQGTGVGETQYF.

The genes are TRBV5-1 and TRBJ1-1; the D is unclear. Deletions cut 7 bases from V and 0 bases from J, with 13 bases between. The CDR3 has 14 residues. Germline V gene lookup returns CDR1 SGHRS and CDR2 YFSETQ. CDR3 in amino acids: CASQLDTLNTEAFF. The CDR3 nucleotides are TGCGCCAGCCAACTCGACACCCTGAACACTGAAGCTTTCTTT.

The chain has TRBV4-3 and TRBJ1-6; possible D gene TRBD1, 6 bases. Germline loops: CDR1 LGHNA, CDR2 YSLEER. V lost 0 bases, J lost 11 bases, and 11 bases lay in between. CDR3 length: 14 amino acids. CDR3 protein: CASSQDSQGPPLHF. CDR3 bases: TGCGCCAGCAGCCAAGATAGTCAGGGGCCACCCCTCCACTTT.

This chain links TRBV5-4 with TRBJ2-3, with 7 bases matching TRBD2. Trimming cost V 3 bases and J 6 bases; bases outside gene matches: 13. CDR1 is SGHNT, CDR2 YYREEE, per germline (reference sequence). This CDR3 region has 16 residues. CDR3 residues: CASSSRLASGGDTQYF. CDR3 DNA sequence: TGTGCCAGCAGCTCCCGGCTGGCTAGCGGCGGGGATACGCAGTATTTT.

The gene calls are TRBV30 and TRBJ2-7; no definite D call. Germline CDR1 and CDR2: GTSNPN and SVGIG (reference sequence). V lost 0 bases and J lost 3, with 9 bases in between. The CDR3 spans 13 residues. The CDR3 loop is CAWSVLSGYEQYF. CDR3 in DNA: TGTGCCTGGAGTGTACTTTCCGGCTACGAGCAGTACTTC.

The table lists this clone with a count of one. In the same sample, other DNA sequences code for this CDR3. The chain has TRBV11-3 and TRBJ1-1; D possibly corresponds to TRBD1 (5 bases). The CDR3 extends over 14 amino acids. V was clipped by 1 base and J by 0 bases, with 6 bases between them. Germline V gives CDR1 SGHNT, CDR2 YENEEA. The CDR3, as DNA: TGTGCCAGCAGCTTAGCAGGGATGAACACTGAAGCTTTCTTT. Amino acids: CASSLAGMNTEAFF.

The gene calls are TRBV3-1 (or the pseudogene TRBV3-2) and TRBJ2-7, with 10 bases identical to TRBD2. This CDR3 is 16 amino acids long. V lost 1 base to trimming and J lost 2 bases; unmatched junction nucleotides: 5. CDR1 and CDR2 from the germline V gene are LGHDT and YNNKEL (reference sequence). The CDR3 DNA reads TGTGCCAGCAGCCAAGGACTAGCGGGCGTTCCCTACGAGCAGTACTTC. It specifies CASSQGLAGVPYEQYF.

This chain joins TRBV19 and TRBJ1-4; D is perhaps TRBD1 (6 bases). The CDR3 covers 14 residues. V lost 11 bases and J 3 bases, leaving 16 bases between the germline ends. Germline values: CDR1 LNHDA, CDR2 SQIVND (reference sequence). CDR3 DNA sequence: TGTGCCTCCAAAGGGGGGGTAGCTAATGAAAAACTGTTTTTT. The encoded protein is CASKGGVANEKLFF.

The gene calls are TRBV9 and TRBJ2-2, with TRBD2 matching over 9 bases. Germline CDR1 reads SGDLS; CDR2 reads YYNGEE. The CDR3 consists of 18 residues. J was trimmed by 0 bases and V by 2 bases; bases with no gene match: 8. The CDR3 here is CASSVRLSGSANTGELFF. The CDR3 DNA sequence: TGTGCCAGCAGCGTGCGACTTAGCGGGAGTGCGAACACCGGGGAGCTGTTTTTT. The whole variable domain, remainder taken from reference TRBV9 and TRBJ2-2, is DSGVTQTPKHLITATGQRVTLRCSPRSGDLSVYWYQQSLDQGLQFLIQYYNGEERAKGNILERFSAQQFPDLHSELNLSSLELGDSALYFCASSVRLSGSANTGELFFGEGSRLTVL.

The CDR3 reads CSVVKQKANYGYTF. CDR3 DNA sequence: TGCAGCGTTGTGAAACAGAAAGCTAACTATGGCTACACCTTC. The gene calls are TRBV29-1 and TRBJ1-2; the D is unclear. V shed 4 bases and J shed 0 bases, with 12 bases lying between them. The CDR3 sequence is 14 residues long. Germline CDR1 and CDR2: SQVTM and ANQGSEA.

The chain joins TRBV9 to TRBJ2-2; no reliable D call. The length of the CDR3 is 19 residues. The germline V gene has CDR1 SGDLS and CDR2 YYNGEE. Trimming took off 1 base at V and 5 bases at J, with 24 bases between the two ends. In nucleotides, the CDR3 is TGTGCCAGCAGCGTATTACCGGTGAGGAGTTTCCCCCGAACCGGGGAGCTGTTTTTT. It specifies CASSVLPVRSFPRTGELFF.

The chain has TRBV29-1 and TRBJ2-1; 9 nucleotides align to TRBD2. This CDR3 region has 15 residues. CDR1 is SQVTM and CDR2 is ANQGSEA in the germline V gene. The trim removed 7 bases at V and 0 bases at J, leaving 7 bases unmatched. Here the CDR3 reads CSGRAGGRSYNEQFF. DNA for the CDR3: TGCAGCGGGAGAGCGGGAGGCCGCTCCTACAATGAGCAGTTCTTC.

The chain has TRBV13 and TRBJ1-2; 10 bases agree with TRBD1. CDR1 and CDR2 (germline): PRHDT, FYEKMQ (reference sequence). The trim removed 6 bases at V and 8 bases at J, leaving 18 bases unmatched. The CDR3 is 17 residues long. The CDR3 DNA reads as TGTGCCAGCAGTCGGGCTCTACAAGGGACAGGGGTTGACGGCTACACCTTC. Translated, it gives CASSRALQGTGVDGYTF.

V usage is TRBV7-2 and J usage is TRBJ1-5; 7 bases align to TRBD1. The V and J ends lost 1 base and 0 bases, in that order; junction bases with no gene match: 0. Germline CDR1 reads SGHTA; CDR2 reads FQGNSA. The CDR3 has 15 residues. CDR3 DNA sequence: TGTGCCAGCAGCTTAGGGGACAGTAGCAATCAGCCCCAGCATTTT. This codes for CASSLGDSSNQPQHF.

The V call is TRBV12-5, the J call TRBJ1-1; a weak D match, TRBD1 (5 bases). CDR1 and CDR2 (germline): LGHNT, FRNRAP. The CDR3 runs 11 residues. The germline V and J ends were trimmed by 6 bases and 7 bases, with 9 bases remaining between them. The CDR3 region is CASGKGLEAFF. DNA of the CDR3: TGTGCTAGTGGGAAGGGACTTGAAGCTTTCTTT.

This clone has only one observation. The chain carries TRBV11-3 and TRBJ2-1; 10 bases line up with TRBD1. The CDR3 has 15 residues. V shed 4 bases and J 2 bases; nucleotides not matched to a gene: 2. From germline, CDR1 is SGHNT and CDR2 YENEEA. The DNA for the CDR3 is TGTGCCAGCAGCTCCGGGACAGGGGCCTACAATGAGCAGTTCTTC. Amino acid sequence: CASSSGTGAYNEQFF.

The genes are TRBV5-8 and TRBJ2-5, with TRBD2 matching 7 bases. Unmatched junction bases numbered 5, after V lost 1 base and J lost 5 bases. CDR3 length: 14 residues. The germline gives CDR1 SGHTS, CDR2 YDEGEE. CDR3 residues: CASSLREVGETQYF. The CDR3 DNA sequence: TGTGCCAGCAGCTTGCGGGAGGTCGGGGAGACCCAGTACTTC.

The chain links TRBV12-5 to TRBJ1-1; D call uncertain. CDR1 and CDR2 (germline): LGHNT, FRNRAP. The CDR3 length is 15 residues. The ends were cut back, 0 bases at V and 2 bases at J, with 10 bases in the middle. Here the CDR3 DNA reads TGTGCTAGTGGTTTGGTACGAGCGTTTAACACTGAAGCTTTCTTT. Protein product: CASGLVRAFNTEAFF.